In this sample, the clone carrying this T cell receptor (beta chain) turned up many times. TCRdb reanalysed the 5' RACE reads using MiXCR and keeps one entry per CDR3 protein. The data show about 57,000 distinct CDR3 sequences, with about 11% seen just once and approximately 6.6% held by the top ten. The data are from a study of neurological immune-mediated disorders. Stated time point: longitudinal time-point 1 (baseline). Sequenced: PBMCs. The source is a male donor with HTLV-1-associated myelopathy (HAM/TSP).

The CDR3 reads CASSPDRSYEQYF. CDR3 in DNA: TGTGCCAGCAGCCCCGACAGGAGCTACGAGCAGTACTTC. The chain joins TRBV7-9 to TRBJ2-7, with D maybe TRBD1 (6 bases). The CDR3 runs to 13 residues. The germline V and J ends were trimmed by 5 bases and 3 bases, with 11 bases remaining between them. In germline, CDR1 is SEHNR, CDR2 FQNEAQ (reference sequence). The full variable domain, completed using reference TRBV7-9 and TRBJ2-7, is DTGVSQNPRHKITKRGQNVTFRCDPISEHNRLYWYRQTLGQGPEFLTYFQNEAQLEKSRLLSDRFSAERPKGSFSTLEIQRTEQGDSAMYLCASSPDRSYEQYFGPGTRLTVT.